This T cell receptor beta chain was recorded in a study of cytomegalovirus exposure and HLA in healthy donors. The CDR3 loop spans 14 amino acids. The ends were cut back, 0 bases at V and 1 base at J, with 6 bases in the middle. Germline V gene sequence: CDR1 SEHNR, CDR2 FQNEAQ (reference sequence). Study conclusions and caveats: In an earlier analysis, most TCR beta V segments were productive about 90% or about 30% of the time. Later analysis suggested most CMV-associated TCR beta chains were HLA-restricted.

A word on this clone: Its antigen is currently unknown.

PCR was performed using 60 Vbeta and 13 Jbeta primers. Sequencing used immunoSEQ multiplex PCR; TCRdb keeps in-frame clones, though not all of them. The sample has about 160,000 clones, around 84% seen once. The sequence was collected from a man aged 18 to 35 in good health and CMV-seronegative. The V call is TRBV7-9, the J call TRBJ1-2; D is unresolved. Material for sequencing was PBMCs. The CDR3 reads CASSLAPVNYGYTF. For the CDR3, the DNA is TGTGCCAGCAGCTTAGCCCCGGTTAACTATGGCTACACCTTC.